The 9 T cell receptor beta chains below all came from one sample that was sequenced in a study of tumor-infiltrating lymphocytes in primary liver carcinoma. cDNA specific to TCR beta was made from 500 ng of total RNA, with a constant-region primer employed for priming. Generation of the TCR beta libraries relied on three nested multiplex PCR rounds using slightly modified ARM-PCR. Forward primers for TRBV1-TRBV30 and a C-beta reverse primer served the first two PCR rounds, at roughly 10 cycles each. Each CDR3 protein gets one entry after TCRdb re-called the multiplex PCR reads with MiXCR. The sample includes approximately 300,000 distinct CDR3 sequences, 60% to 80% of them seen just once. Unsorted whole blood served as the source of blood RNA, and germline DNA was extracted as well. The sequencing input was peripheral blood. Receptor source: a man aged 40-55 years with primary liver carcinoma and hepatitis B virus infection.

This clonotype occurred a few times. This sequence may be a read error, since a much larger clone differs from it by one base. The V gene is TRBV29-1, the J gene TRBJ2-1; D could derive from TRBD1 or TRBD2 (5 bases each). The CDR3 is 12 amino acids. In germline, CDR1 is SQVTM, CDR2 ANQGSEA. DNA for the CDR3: TGCGGCGTGGGGACCACCCCCAATGAGCAGTTCTTC. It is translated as CGVGTTPNEQFF.

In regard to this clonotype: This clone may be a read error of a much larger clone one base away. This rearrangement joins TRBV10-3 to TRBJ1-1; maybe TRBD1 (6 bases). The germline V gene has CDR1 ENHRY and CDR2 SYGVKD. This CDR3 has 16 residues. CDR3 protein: CAIGESFRGEQGEAFF. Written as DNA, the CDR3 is TGTGCCATCGGTGAGTCGTTTCGAGGGGAACAGGGAGAAGCTTTCTTT.

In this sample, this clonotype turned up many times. In DNA form, the CDR3 reads TGTGCCAGCAGCCAAGGTTCGGGACTAGGCCAAGAGACCCAGTACTTC. As protein: CASSQGSGLGQETQYF. The chain recombines TRBV14 with TRBJ2-5; the match to TRBD2 covers 8 bases. The CDR3 totals 16 residues. V trimming: 1 base; J trimming: 1 base; junction bases outside the gene matches: 5. Germline V gives CDR1 SGHDN, CDR2 FVKESK.

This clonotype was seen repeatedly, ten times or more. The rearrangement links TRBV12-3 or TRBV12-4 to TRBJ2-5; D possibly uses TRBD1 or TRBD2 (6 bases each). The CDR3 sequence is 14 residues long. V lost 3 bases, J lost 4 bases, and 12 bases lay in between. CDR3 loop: CASSLGGGRETQYF. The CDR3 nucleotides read TGTGCCAGCAGTTTGGGGGGCGGGCGAGAGACCCAGTACTTC.

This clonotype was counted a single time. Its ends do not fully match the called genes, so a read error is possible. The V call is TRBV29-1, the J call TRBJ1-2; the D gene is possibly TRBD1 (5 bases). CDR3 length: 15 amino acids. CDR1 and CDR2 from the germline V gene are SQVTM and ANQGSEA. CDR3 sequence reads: CSIDSGQGVVHGYTF. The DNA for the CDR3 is TGCAGCATTGATTCGGGGCAGGGAGTCGTCCATGGCTACACCTTC.

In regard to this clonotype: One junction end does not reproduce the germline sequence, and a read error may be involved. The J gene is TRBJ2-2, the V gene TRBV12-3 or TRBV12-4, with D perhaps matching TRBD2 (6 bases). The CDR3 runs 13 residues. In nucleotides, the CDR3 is TGTGCCAGCAGGGGACTTCTCGCCGGGAAGCTGGTTTTT. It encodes CASRGLLAGKLVF.

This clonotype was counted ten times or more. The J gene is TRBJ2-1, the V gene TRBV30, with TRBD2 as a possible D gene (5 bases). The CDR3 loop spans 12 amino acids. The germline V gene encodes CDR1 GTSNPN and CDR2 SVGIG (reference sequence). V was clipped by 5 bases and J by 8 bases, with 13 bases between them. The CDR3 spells CAWADRGYEQFF. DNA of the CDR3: TGTGCCTGGGCCGATCGGGGTTATGAGCAGTTCTTC.

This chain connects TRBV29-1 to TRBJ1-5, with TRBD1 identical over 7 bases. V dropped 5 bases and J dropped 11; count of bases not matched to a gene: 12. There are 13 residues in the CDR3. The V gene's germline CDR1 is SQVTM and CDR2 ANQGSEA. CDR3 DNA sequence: TGCAGCGTTATGGGACAGTCTAATCATTCCCAGCATTTT. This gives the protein CSVMGQSNHSQHF.

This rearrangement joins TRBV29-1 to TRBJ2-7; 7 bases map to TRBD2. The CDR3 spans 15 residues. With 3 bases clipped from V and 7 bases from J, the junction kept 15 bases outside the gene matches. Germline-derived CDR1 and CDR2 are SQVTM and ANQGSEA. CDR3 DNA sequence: TGCAGCGTTGAGGTTCGCGGGAGCTTGTCTTTTGAGCAGTACTTC. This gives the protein CSVEVRGSLSFEQYF.